Below, 28 T cell receptor beta chains from the same sample are listed, as sequenced in a study of post-analysis software for immune sequencing data. Points from the study as a whole: Among roughly 5 TRBV segments more frequent in patients than controls were TRBV5-6, TRBV5-1 and TRBV20-1.

These receptors are not linked to any known antigen. TCR beta cDNA libraries included unique molecular identifiers. TCRdb reprocessed the PCR reads with MiXCR, giving one entry per CDR3 protein. The table lists some 260,000 distinct CDR3 sequences, 36% of them singletons. The sequencing input was blood. The receptor source for this set is a girl between 10 and 17 years old with multiple sclerosis.

Turning to this clonotype: A clone one base away is much larger, so this may be a read error. The rearrangement uses TRBV3-1 and TRBJ1-2; no definite D call. This CDR3 is 12 amino acids long. CDR1 and CDR2 (germline): LGHDT, YNNKEL (reference sequence). This CDR3 is CTSSQEYYGYTF. In DNA, the CDR3 is TGTACCAGCAGCCAAGAGTACTATGGCTACACCTTC.

The chain is built from TRBV20-1 and TRBJ2-5; 11 positions match TRBD2. The CDR3 totals 17 residues. After removal of 5 bases from V and 5 bases from J, the junction contained 16 bases not matched to a gene. Germline V gene lookup returns CDR1 DFQATT and CDR2 SNEGSKA (reference sequence). The CDR3 reads CSAPQGGSGRALETQYF. The CDR3 nucleotides are TGCAGTGCTCCGCAGGGGGGTAGCGGGAGGGCCTTGGAGACCCAGTACTTC.

In DNA, the CDR3 is TGCGCCAGCAGTGAAAGCGGAGGGTATGGCTACACCTTC. It codes for CASSESGGYGYTF. This chain links TRBV10-2 with TRBJ1-2; D is unclear. V lost 3 bases, J lost 5 bases, and 10 bases lay in between. The germline V gene has CDR1 WSHSY and CDR2 SAAADI. The CDR3 extends over 13 amino acids.

This clonotype was detected many times. The chain joins TRBV7-2 to TRBJ2-5, with D possibly being TRBD1 (6 bases). The germline V gene has CDR1 SGHTA and CDR2 FQGNSA. V lost 1 base, J lost 4 bases, and 10 bases lay in between. The CDR3 consists of 14 residues. CDR3 sequence: CASSLERGRETQYF. The CDR3 bases are TGTGCCAGCAGCTTAGAAAGGGGGAGAGAGACCCAGTACTTC.

The chain combines TRBV2 with TRBJ2-1; D is undetermined. CDR1 is SNHLY, CDR2 FYNNEI, per germline. The CDR3 runs to 14 residues. V was trimmed by 10 bases and J by 4 bases, leaving 17 bases between them. The DNA for the CDR3 is TGTGCCACCCTGCCGGAGATTAAGTACAATGAGCAGTTCTTC. This gives the protein CATLPEIKYNEQFF.

This clonotype showed up just once. The V gene is TRBV21-1, the J gene TRBJ1-5; the D call of TRBD1 is as the table states it, not checked on the DNA. TRBV21-1 counts as a pseudogene. The CDR3 spans 16 residues. The CDR3 sequence: CATLTKDRERNQPQHF. CDR3 sequence (DNA): TGTGCCACCCTCACCAAGGACAGGGAGCGTAATCAGCCCCAGCATTTT.

This clonotype has only a few counts. This chain connects TRBV6-5 to TRBJ1-3; D gene uncertain. Germline V CDR1 and CDR2: MNHEY, SVGAGI. Trimming removed 4 bases from V and 0 bases from J, with 13 bases in between. The CDR3 sequence is 16 residues long. The CDR3, as DNA: TGTGCCAGCAGTTCAGTATTGATCCGCTCTGGAAACACCATATATTTT. This codes for CASSSVLIRSGNTIYF.

This chain joins TRBV5-1 and TRBJ2-7, with 9 bases aligning to TRBD2. The V gene end was trimmed by 7 bases and the J gene end by 3 bases; junction bases not matched to a gene: 11. This CDR3 contains 15 residues. CDR1 is SGHRS and CDR2 is YFSETQ in the germline V gene. CDR3 in amino acids: CASSEGTSWYYEQYF. The CDR3 DNA reads TGCGCCAGCTCCGAGGGGACTAGCTGGTACTACGAGCAGTACTTC. Based on the CDR3 plus reference TRBV5-1 and TRBJ2-7, the full variable domain is KAGVTQTPRYLIKTRGQQVTLSCSPISGHRSVSWYQQTPGQGLQFLFEYFSETQRNKGNFPGRFSGRQFSNSRSEMNVSTLELGDSALYLCASSEGTSWYYEQYFGPGTRLTVT.

This clonotype was picked up many times. V and J are TRBV7-2 and TRBJ2-3; 8 positions match TRBD2. V lost 8 bases and J lost 3; bases outside the gene matches: 10. Germline V gene data show CDR1 as SGHTA and CDR2 as FQGNSA. CDR3 length: 15 amino acids. The CDR3 bases are TGTGCCAGCGCCCCCGGACTAGCTGGGACAGATACGCAGTATTTT. Protein product: CASAPGLAGTDTQYF.

This chain joins TRBV3-1 and TRBJ2-1; D is unclear. V shed 0 bases and J shed 8 bases, with 8 bases lying between them. This CDR3 is 13 amino acids long. CDR1 LGHDT and CDR2 YNNKEL come from the germline V gene (reference sequence). The CDR3 sequence is CASSQDRSDEQFF. The DNA of the CDR3 is TGTGCCAGCAGCCAAGATCGGTCGGATGAGCAGTTCTTC.

As regards this clonotype: It may be a read error: a sequence one base away is much more abundant. The V and J genes are TRBV12-3 or TRBV12-4 and TRBJ2-1; 8 bases agree with TRBD2. V lost 6 bases and J lost 8; bases outside the gene matches: 6. The CDR3 is made up of 13 amino acids. In nucleotides, the CDR3 is TGTGCCAGCAGGATATCGACTAGCGATGAGCAGTTCTTC. Protein sequence: CASRISTSDEQFF.

As to this clonotype: A read error may explain this, as a much larger clone is one base away. V is TRBV24-1 and J is TRBJ2-1; TRBD2 matches at 9 bases. The J call could be wrong; TRBJ2-7 is a better fit for the DNA end. Germline values: CDR1 KGHDR, CDR2 SFDVKD. The CDR3 has 15 amino acids. The CDR3 region is CATEAAGGNYNEQYF. CDR3 nucleotide sequence: TGTGCCACCGAGGCAGCGGGAGGAAACTACAATGAGCAGTACTTC.

In its sample, this clonotype was seen many times. At one of its ends the junction is not consistent with the germline gene, which may arise from a read error. The chain carries TRBV11-2 and TRBJ2-3, with TRBD2 identical over 7 bases. The CDR3 covers 15 residues. CDR1 and CDR2 from the germline V gene are SGHAT and FQNNGV. CDR3 sequence reads: CASSLTGGSTDTQYF. CDR3 bases: TGCGCCAGCAGCTTGACGGGAGGAAGCACAGATACGCAGTATTTT.

The chain is built from TRBV20-1 and TRBJ2-1; 7 bases are shared with TRBD2. Trimming cost V 3 bases and J 5 bases; bases outside gene matches: 13. The CDR3 consists of 16 residues. CDR1 DFQATT and CDR2 SNEGSKA come from the germline V gene (reference sequence). CDR3 amino acids: CSASPPGGRADNEQFF. CDR3 bases: TGCAGTGCTAGCCCGCCTGGGGGGAGGGCCGACAATGAGCAGTTCTTC.

V gene TRBV6-5 combines with J gene TRBJ2-3; D is uncertain. Trimming stripped 0 bases from V and 4 bases from J, with 11 bases between. The V gene's germline CDR1 is MNHEY and CDR2 SVGAGI. This CDR3 spans 15 amino acids. The CDR3 region has the DNA TGTGCCAGCAGTTACTCGTGGGTAGCTCCAGATACGCAGTATTTT. Translating it yields CASSYSWVAPDTQYF.

The chain uses TRBV20-1 and TRBJ2-4; D is uncertain. Germline V gives CDR1 DFQATT, CDR2 SNEGSKA (reference sequence). Trimming left V 5 bases short and J 7 bases short, with 18 bases between. This CDR3 is built from 14 residues. In DNA, the CDR3 is TGCAGTGCTTGCGAGTCCCTTAAAGGGAACATTCAGTACTTC. It encodes CSACESLKGNIQYF.

On this clonotype itself: The germline gene is not matched at one end of the junction; a read error may be the cause. The chain combines TRBV4-2 with TRBJ2-2, with 9 bases fitting TRBD1. Germline assignment: CDR1 LGHNA and CDR2 YNFKEQ. The CDR3 runs 19 residues. CDR3 sequence (DNA): TGTGCCGGCAGCCAAGATCCCCCGGGACAGGGCGCGAACACCGGGGAGCTGTTTTTT. It encodes CAGSQDPPGQGANTGELFF.

This clonotype was observed many times. This chain uses TRBV2 with TRBJ2-1; 11 bases agree with TRBD2. The V gene's germline CDR1 is SNHLY and CDR2 FYNNEI. This CDR3 has 13 residues. V was pared by 7 bases and J by 10 bases, with 6 bases of the junction left unmatched. The CDR3 nucleotides read TGTGCCAGCAATAGCGGGAGGGCCCACGAGCAGTTCTTC. This encodes CASNSGRAHEQFF.

The chain is built from TRBV5-1 and TRBJ2-3; 8 nucleotides align to TRBD1. Unmatched junction bases numbered 11, after V lost 4 bases and J lost 4 bases. CDR3 length: 16 amino acids. CDR1 is SGHRS and CDR2 is YFSETQ in the germline V gene. This CDR3 is CASSRTGMGRADTQYF. The CDR3 DNA reads TGCGCCAGCAGCCGGACAGGGATGGGTCGTGCAGATACGCAGTATTTT. The complete variable domain, with remaining parts taken from reference TRBV5-1 and TRBJ2-3, reads KAGVTQTPRYLIKTRGQQVTLSCSPISGHRSVSWYQQTPGQGLQFLFEYFSETQRNKGNFPGRFSGRQFSNSRSEMNVSTLELGDSALYLCASSRTGMGRADTQYFGPGTRLTVL.

This clonotype was observed many times. This chain connects TRBV20-1 to TRBJ2-5; TRBD2 agrees at 14 bases. Germline lookup yields CDR1 DFQATT and CDR2 SNEGSKA (reference sequence). V dropped 3 bases and J dropped 5; count of bases not matched to a gene: 2. This CDR3 is built from 14 residues. The CDR3, as DNA: TGCAGTGCTAGGGGACTAGCGGGGGACGAGACCCAGTACTTC. This encodes CSARGLAGDETQYF.

CDR3 loop: CASGSSGGSYEQYF. CDR3 sequence (DNA): TGTGCTAGTGGTTCGTCAGGGGGCTCCTACGAGCAGTACTTC. This chain connects TRBV12-5 to TRBJ2-7; TRBD1 agrees at 7 bases. V gave up 4 bases and J gave up 0 bases; unmatched junction bases: 3. CDR3 length: 14 amino acids. From germline, CDR1 is LGHNT and CDR2 FRNRAP.

Worth noting for this clonotype: A much larger clone differs from this one at a single base, so this may be a read error. V usage is TRBV27 and J usage is TRBJ2-1; the D is unclear. Germline V gives CDR1 MNHEY, CDR2 SMNVEV (reference sequence). The CDR3 extends over 13 amino acids. V lost 6 bases, J lost 8 bases, and 14 bases lay in between. The CDR3 bases are TGTGCCAGCAGATTCAGGAGCCGCCATGAGCAGTTCTTC. Protein sequence: CASRFRSRHEQFF.

This clonotype appeared many times. CDR3 loop: CASSLVVGGVRNEQFF. The CDR3 nucleotides are TGTGCCAGCAGCTTAGTAGTGGGGGGAGTGAGAAATGAGCAGTTCTTC. The V gene is TRBV7-2, the J gene TRBJ2-1; weak D call: TRBD2 (6 bases). The CDR3 is 16 residues long. V was pared by 1 base and J by 7 bases, with 17 bases between. Germline assignment: CDR1 SGHTA and CDR2 FQGNSA.

With regard to this clonotype: A much bigger clone sits one base away, suggesting this may be a read error. The chain is built from TRBV14 and TRBJ1-2; D gene unclear. Germline V CDR1 and CDR2: SGHDN, FVKESK. V was clipped by 8 bases and J by 1 base, with 11 bases between them. The CDR3 extends over 13 amino acids. CDR3 sequence reads: CASGPRGNYGYTF. The CDR3 nucleotides read TGTGCCAGCGGCCCCCGTGGTAACTATGGCTACACCTTC.

V gene TRBV20-1 combines with J gene TRBJ2-7, with 9 bases lining up with TRBD1. Trimming removed 6 bases from V and 0 bases from J; junction bases left unmatched: 9. Per the germline V gene, CDR1 is DFQATT and CDR2 is SNEGSKA (reference sequence). This CDR3 has 15 residues. CDR3 sequence: CSAKTGTGSSYEQYF. The CDR3 DNA sequence: TGCAGTGCCAAAACCGGGACAGGGAGCTCCTACGAGCAGTACTTC.

In this sample, this clonotype turned up many times. The rearrangement links TRBV6-1 to TRBJ2-1; D is ambiguous. The germline V and J ends were trimmed by 6 bases and 8 bases, with 14 bases remaining between them. Germline V gene lookup returns CDR1 MNHNS and CDR2 SASEGT. This CDR3 comprises 13 residues. This CDR3 reads CASRRIGNYEQFF. In DNA form, the CDR3 reads TGTGCCAGCAGGAGGATTGGGAACTATGAGCAGTTCTTC.

This clonotype was seen a few times. The chain links TRBV12-3 or TRBV12-4 to TRBJ1-1, with 10 bases matching TRBD1. The CDR3 runs 14 residues. After removal of 5 bases from V and 4 bases from J, the junction contained 4 bases not matched to a gene. As DNA, the CDR3 is TGTGCCAGCAGTCTTAGGACAGGGGGCACTGAAGCTTTCTTT. Encoded protein: CASSLRTGGTEAFF.

This clonotype was seen a few times. A much larger clone sits a single nucleotide away, making a read error possible. The chain combines TRBV29-1 with TRBJ1-2; perhaps TRBD1 as D (5 bases). Trimming took off 6 bases at V and 7 bases at J, with 24 bases between the two ends. The CDR3 runs to 15 residues. Per germline, CDR1 SQVTM and CDR2 ANQGSEA. For the CDR3, the DNA is TGCAGCGTCCACTCCGGGGGGACGGACGACCTTGGCTACACCTTC. Translation gives CSVHSGGTDDLGYTF.